Below are 5 T cell receptor beta chains sequenced from a single sample in a study of blood T cell repertoires in COVID-19. Data came from immunoSEQ multiplex PCR; TCRdb stores just in-frame clones and leaves some out. The sample lists about 270,000 clones; under 95% were seen once. The specimen was PBMCs or T cells enriched from blood (not recorded which). The receptors were gathered from a woman aged 35 to 49 with acute COVID-19.

The chain links TRBV3-1 (or the pseudogene TRBV3-2) to TRBJ1-2; D not resolved. Germline CDR1 is LGHDT and CDR2 is YNNKEL (reference sequence). V lost 1 base to trimming and J lost 11 bases, with 17 bases between them. This CDR3 contains 14 residues. DNA of the CDR3: TGTGCCAGCAGCCAAGCTCCCCTGGGCGTTGTTTACACCTTC. It translates to CASSQAPLGVVYTF.

The chain has TRBV18 and TRBJ2-7, with 7 bases that match TRBD2. The V segment lost 3 bases and the J segment 3 bases; nucleotides outside the gene matches: 2. The CDR3 has 13 amino acids. The germline CDR1 and CDR2 sequences are KGHSH and LQKENI. CDR3 amino acids: CASSPGLVYEQYF. DNA of the CDR3: TGTGCCAGCTCACCTGGACTAGTCTACGAGCAGTACTTC. The whole variable domain, filled in from reference TRBV18 and TRBJ2-7, reads NAGVMQNPRHLVRRRGQEARLRCSPMKGHSHVYWYRQLPEEGLKFMVYLQKENIIDESGMPKERFSAEFPKEGPSILRIQQVVRGDSAAYFCASSPGLVYEQYFGPGTRLTVT.

The chain employs TRBV4-3 and TRBJ2-3; D may be TRBD1 (5 bases). CDR3 length: 16 amino acids. CDR1 and CDR2 from the germline V gene are LGHNA and YSLEER. V was trimmed by 1 base and J by 1 base, leaving 12 bases between them. CDR3 protein: CASSQVVQGGTDTQYF. CDR3 in DNA: TGCGCCAGCAGCCAAGTGGTTCAAGGGGGCACAGATACGCAGTATTTT.

This chain links TRBV19 with TRBJ1-5; a weak D match, TRBD1 (5 bases). Between the trimmed V and J ends, which lost 9 bases and 0 bases, there was a span of 12 bases. Germline V gives CDR1 LNHDA, CDR2 SQIVND (reference sequence). The CDR3 contains 14 residues. CDR3: CASRGGDSNQPQHF. The DNA of the CDR3 is TGTGCCAGCCGGGGGGGGGATAGCAATCAGCCCCAGCATTTT.

The CDR3 region has the DNA TGCGCCAGCAGCTTGGCATGGGGAGGGGTCAATTCACCCCTCCACTTT. This gives the protein CASSLAWGGVNSPLHF. This chain joins TRBV5-1 and TRBJ1-6; D possibly corresponds to TRBD1 (5 bases). Germline V gene sequence: CDR1 SGHRS, CDR2 YFSETQ. Deletions cut 0 bases from V and 7 bases from J, with 14 bases between. The CDR3 sequence is 16 residues long.